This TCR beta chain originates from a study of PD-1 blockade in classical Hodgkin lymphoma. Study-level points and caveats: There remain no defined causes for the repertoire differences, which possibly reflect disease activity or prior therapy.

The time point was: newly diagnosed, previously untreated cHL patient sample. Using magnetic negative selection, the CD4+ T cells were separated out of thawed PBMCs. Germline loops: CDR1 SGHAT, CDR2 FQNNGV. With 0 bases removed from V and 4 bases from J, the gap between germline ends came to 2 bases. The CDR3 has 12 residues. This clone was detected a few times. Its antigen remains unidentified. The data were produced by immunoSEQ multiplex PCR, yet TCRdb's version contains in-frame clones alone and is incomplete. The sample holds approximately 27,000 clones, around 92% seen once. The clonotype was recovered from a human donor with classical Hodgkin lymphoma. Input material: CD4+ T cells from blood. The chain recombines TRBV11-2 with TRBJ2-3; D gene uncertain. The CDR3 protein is CASSLEADTQYF. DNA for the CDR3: TGTGCCAGCAGCTTAGAAGCAGATACGCAGTATTTT.